A selection of T cell receptor beta chains follows, all from one sample in a study of post-analysis software for immune sequencing data. TCRdb called the PCR reads again in MiXCR, with one record for every CDR3 protein. The profile shows approximately 690,000 distinct CDR3 sequences, over 45% of them singletons. Material for sequencing was blood. Source of these receptors: a girl under 10 years old with multiple sclerosis. The CDR3 runs from the conserved cysteine through the conserved F or W. A D gene is named only where the DNA matches it firmly. Rows may omit the clone size; those that give it use once, few, many or a size class.

cdr3_nt cdr3_aa j_call v_call d_call cdr3_length clone_size
TGTGCCAGCAGCTACGGCGGATTCTACAATGAGCAGTTCTTC CASSYGGFYNEQFF TRBJ2-1 TRBV12-3/TRBV12-4 NA 14 few
TGCAGTGCTCTTACCGGGACTAGCGGGCCTAGCTCCTACGAGCAGTACTTC CSALTGTSGPSSYEQYF TRBJ2-7 TRBV20-1 TRBD2 17 once
TGCGCCAGCAGCTCTATCGGAGCCTCCTACAATGAGCAGTTCTTC CASSSIGASYNEQFF TRBJ2-1 TRBV5-1 NA 15 NA
TGTGCCAGCAGCTTATATAACAATCAGCCCCAGCATTTT CASSLYNNQPQHF TRBJ1-5 TRBV7-9 NA 13 few
TGTGCCAGCAGCTTACCTAGAGCGGATGAGCAGTTCTTC CASSLPRADEQFF TRBJ2-1 TRBV7-2 NA 13 NA
TGCGCCAGCAGCCAAGGCCCGGGACCCTACTGGGAGGAGACCCAGTACTTC CASSQGPGPYWEETQYF TRBJ2-5 TRBV4-1 NA 17 NA
TGTGCCGGCTCACCCGGGACAGCGAGGAAGAACTATGGCTACACCTTC CAGSPGTARKNYGYTF TRBJ1-2 TRBV18 TRBD1 16 NA
TGTGCCAGCAGCGTGGGCGGGAGTGAAGGCGAGCAGTACTTC CASSVGGSEGEQYF TRBJ2-7 TRBV9 TRBD2 14 NA
TGCGCCAGCAGCTTGGGGGGGAACGAAGATACGCAGTATTTT CASSLGGNEDTQYF TRBJ2-3 TRBV5-1 NA 14 NA
TGCAGTGCTTTAGGCCTAGCGGGAGTATCCTACAATGAGCAGTTCTTC CSALGLAGVSYNEQFF TRBJ2-1 TRBV20-1 TRBD2 16 NA
TGTGCTAGTACCGGGTACAATGAGCAGTTCTTC CASTGYNEQFF TRBJ2-1 TRBV12-5 NA 11 NA
TGCGCCAGCAGTTCGACGGGAGTCTACGAGCAGTACTTC CASSSTGVYEQYF TRBJ2-7 TRBV5-1 NA 13 NA
TGCGCCAGCAGCTTGTTCCCGGCAGGGGAAGATACGCAGTATTTT CASSLFPAGEDTQYF TRBJ2-3 TRBV5-1 NA 15 NA
TGTGCCAGCAGCCCTAGCTTCTACAATGAGCAGTTCTTC CASSPSFYNEQFF TRBJ2-1 TRBV7-2 NA 13 NA
TGCAGTGCTAGAGTTGCGGACTACAATGAGCAGTTCTTC CSARVADYNEQFF TRBJ2-1 TRBV20-1 NA 13 NA
TGTGCCATCAGTGAGTCGACTCCAGATTACTACGGGCAGTACTTC CAISESTPDYYGQYF TRBJ2-7 TRBV10-3 NA 15 NA
TGTGCCAGCAGTCTTACAGGGCAGTATGGCTACACCTTC CASSLTGQYGYTF TRBJ1-2 TRBV12-3/TRBV12-4 NA 13 NA
TGTGCCAGCAGTTACACAGGGGTAAACTATGGCTACACCTTC CASSYTGVNYGYTF TRBJ1-2 TRBV6-5 TRBD1 14 NA
TGCAGTGCGGAGGTCGACAGCTACTACGAGCAGTACTTC CSAEVDSYYEQYF TRBJ2-7 TRBV20-1 NA 13 NA
TGTGCCAGCACCCTACTTGACAGACGGGAGACCCAGTACTTC CASTLLDRRETQYF TRBJ2-5 TRBV6-6 NA 14 NA
TGTGCCAGCAGCTCCACCCGGGACAGGGGGCGAATGGGGCAGTTCTTC CASSSTRDRGRMGQFF TRBJ2-1 TRBV9 TRBD1 16 NA
TGTGCCAGCAGTTTACGGAGGGATACACCTTCCCTACACCAAGAGACCCAGTACTTC CASSLRRDTPSLHQETQYF TRBJ2-5 TRBV12-3/TRBV12-4 NA 19 NA
TGTGCCAGCAGGGAAACGGAGAGGGGCGGCTACACCTTC CASRETERGGYTF TRBJ1-2 TRBV25-1 NA 13 once
TGTGCCAGCACCAGGGGAAATGGCTACACCTTC CASTRGNGYTF TRBJ1-2 TRBV6-5 NA 11 few
TGCGCCAGCAGCTTGGAGTTAGTCAGTAAAGATACGCAGTATTTT CASSLELVSKDTQYF TRBJ2-3 TRBV5-1 NA 15 NA